The 21 T cell receptor beta chains reported below all come from one sample, sequenced in a study of T cells in Graves' hyperthyroidism and ophthalmopathy. From RNA transcripts, TCR beta CDR3 regions were amplified. With the HTBI primer set, the TCR CDR3 went through a first round of RT-PCR. From the multiplex PCR reads, TCRdb called clonotypes with MiXCR, one entry per CDR3 protein. The data show 200,000 to 250,000 distinct CDR3 sequences, 16% seen once. Sequenced: blood. These receptors all stem from a woman aged 18-30 years with Graves' ophthalmopathy.

This clonotype was found a few times. V usage is TRBV10-3 and J usage is TRBJ1-3; D may be TRBD1 (5 bases). V gave up 2 bases and J gave up 4 bases, with 12 bases separating them. Germline assignment: CDR1 ENHRY and CDR2 SYGVKD. This CDR3 spans 15 amino acids. The CDR3 DNA reads as TGTGCCATCAGTGAGGGGGAAGGGGCAGGAAACACCATATATTTT. Amino acid sequence: CAISEGEGAGNTIYF.

This chain uses TRBV9 with TRBJ2-1, with 8 bases identical to TRBD2. Germline CDR1 SGDLS, CDR2 YYNGEE. V gave up 3 bases and J gave up 3 bases; unmatched junction bases: 8. The CDR3 consists of 16 residues. Written as DNA, the CDR3 is TGTGCCAGCAGCGGGTCGCAAGCGGGGGACTACAATGAGCAGTTCTTC. Amino acids: CASSGSQAGDYNEQFF.

This clonotype was found many times. V and J are TRBV20-1 and TRBJ2-5; 9 nucleotides align to TRBD2. CDR3 length equals 14 residues. The J segment lost 2 bases and the V segment lost 6 bases, leaving 7 bases of the junction unmatched. Per germline, CDR1 DFQATT and CDR2 SNEGSKA (reference sequence). CDR3 sequence (DNA): TGCAGTGCCGTAGCGGGAGCTAATCAAGAGACCCAGTACTTC. It specifies CSAVAGANQETQYF.

Ten or more counts support this clonotype. The genes are TRBV12-3 or TRBV12-4 and TRBJ1-5; possibly TRBD1 for D (5 bases). CDR3 length equals 14 residues. The V gene lost 1 base and the J gene lost 3 bases, with 7 bases spanning the gap. DNA of the CDR3: TGTGCCAGCAGTTTAGGACAGTTCAATCAGCCCCAGCATTTT. Translated, it gives CASSLGQFNQPQHF.

This clonotype showed up many times. The chain couples TRBV10-3 to TRBJ2-7; D possibly corresponds to TRBD1 (6 bases). CDR3 length: 14 amino acids. With 4 bases removed from V and 3 bases from J, the gap between germline ends came to 13 bases. Per germline, CDR1 ENHRY and CDR2 SYGVKD. CDR3 in DNA: TGTGCCATCAGTGGGTCCGGGACAAACTACGAGCAGTACTTC. Protein product: CAISGSGTNYEQYF.

In this sample, this clonotype turned up many times. The V and J genes are TRBV10-3 and TRBJ2-7, with D possibly TRBD1 on 6 matching bases. Germline CDR1 is ENHRY and CDR2 is SYGVKD. V lost 11 bases and J lost 7, with 18 bases in between. The CDR3 has 12 residues. In DNA form, the CDR3 reads TGTGCCTCAACAACAGGGTCTATTGAGCAGTACTTC. This translates into CASTTGSIEQYF.

The rearrangement links TRBV28 to TRBJ2-2, with 9 positions matching TRBD1. Germline CDR1 MDHEN, CDR2 SYDVKM. V was clipped by 4 bases and J by 6 bases; unmatched bases: 9. The CDR3 is made up of 16 amino acids. This CDR3 is CASSSLGTGHPGELFF. In DNA form, the CDR3 reads TGTGCCAGCAGTTCTCTCGGGACAGGGCATCCCGGGGAGCTGTTTTTT. Variable domain in full (rest from reference TRBV28 and TRBJ2-2): DVKVTQSSRYLVKRTGEKVFLECVQDMDHENMFWYRQDPGLGLRLIYFSYDVKMKEKGDIPEGYSVSREKKERFSLILESASTNQTSMYLCASSSLGTGHPGELFFGEGSRLTVL.

This clonotype showed up many times. This sequence joins TRBV12-3 or TRBV12-4 and TRBJ1-6, with D possibly matching TRBD1 (5 bases). The ends were cut back, 1 base at V and 3 bases at J, with 7 bases in the middle. This CDR3 is built from 15 residues. This CDR3 is CASSLGGGYNSPLHF. The CDR3 DNA follows: TGTGCCAGCAGTTTAGGCGGGGGCTATAATTCACCCCTCCACTTT.

This clonotype was picked up many times. The chain links TRBV7-2 to TRBJ1-1, with a tentative D call TRBD1 (5 bases). This CDR3 is 13 amino acids long. Trimming left V 4 bases short and J 7 bases short, with 13 bases between. CDR1 is SGHTA and CDR2 is FQGNSA in the germline V gene. The CDR3, as DNA: TGTGCCAGCAGCTCCAGGGTGGTCAGTGAAGCTTTCTTT. As protein: CASSSRVVSEAFF.

V gene TRBV28 combines with J gene TRBJ1-2; 7 positions match TRBD1. Losses at the gene ends were 5 bases for V and 1 base for J; bases not matched to a gene: 7. Germline V gene data show CDR1 as MDHEN and CDR2 as SYDVKM. This CDR3 has 15 amino acids. CDR3 protein: CASSPPGQINYGYTF. DNA of the CDR3: TGTGCCAGCAGTCCACCGGGACAGATTAACTATGGCTACACCTTC.

At least ten counts were recorded for this clonotype. The CDR3 spells CASSPGGDHYGYTF. CDR3 sequence (DNA): TGTGCCAGCAGTCCCGGGGGAGACCACTATGGCTACACCTTC. V gene TRBV28 combines with J gene TRBJ1-2; TRBD1 is a possible D gene (5 bases). The germline V gene encodes CDR1 MDHEN and CDR2 SYDVKM. V shed 5 bases and J shed 3 bases, with 13 bases lying between them. The CDR3 runs to 14 residues.

This clonotype was seen repeatedly, ten times or more. This chain joins TRBV27 and TRBJ2-1, with 8 bases aligning to TRBD2. The V and J ends lost 5 bases and 7 bases, in that order; junction bases with no gene match: 13. The CDR3 runs 16 residues. Germline CDR1 MNHEY, CDR2 SMNVEV (reference sequence). In DNA, the CDR3 is TGTGCCAGCAGTCCCTGGGACGCGGGGGGATCAAATGAGCAGTTCTTC. Translating it yields CASSPWDAGGSNEQFF.

As concerns this clonotype: A much larger clone sits a single nucleotide away, making a read error possible. This chain connects TRBV10-2 to TRBJ2-7, with TRBD2 matching over 11 bases. The CDR3 loop spans 15 amino acids. Losses at the gene ends were 6 bases for V and 2 bases for J; bases not matched to a gene: 6. Germline V gene lookup returns CDR1 WSHSY and CDR2 SAAADI. CDR3 nucleotides: TGCGCCAGCAGAGAAACTAGCGGGGGAACCTACGAGCAGTACTTC. Translation: CASRETSGGTYEQYF.

This clonotype was detected ten times or more. The J gene is TRBJ2-7, the V gene TRBV7-2; TRBD1 aligns across 8 bases. V gave up 2 bases and J gave up 2 bases; unmatched junction bases: 14. This CDR3 is built from 18 residues. Germline V gene lookup returns CDR1 SGHTA and CDR2 FQGNSA. In DNA form, the CDR3 reads TGTGCCAGCAGCTTATTCCCGTATAGCGGACAGGGAGCCTACGAGCAGTACTTC. This translates into CASSLFPYSGQGAYEQYF.

This clonotype has a count of ten or more. The CDR3 reads CASSSVAGAGYNEQFF. DNA for the CDR3: TGTGCCAGCAGCTCCGTAGCGGGAGCCGGCTACAATGAGCAGTTCTTC. The chain combines TRBV7-3 with TRBJ2-1; 9 bases map to TRBD2. Trimming took 4 bases from V and 3 from J; bases not matched to a gene: 7. Per germline, CDR1 SGHTA and CDR2 FQGTGA. This CDR3 is 16 amino acids long. The variable domain in full, completed from reference TRBV7-3 and TRBJ2-1, reads GAGVSQTPSNKVTEKGKYVELRCDPISGHTALYWYRQSLGQGPEFLIYFQGTGAADDSGLPNDRFFAVRPEGSVSTLKIQRTERGDSAVYLCASSSVAGAGYNEQFFGPGTRLTVL.

The chain has TRBV4-3 and TRBJ1-4; the D is unclear. Germline V gives CDR1 LGHNA, CDR2 YSLEER. V was trimmed by 4 bases and J by 6 bases, leaving 12 bases between them. The CDR3 consists of 14 residues. The CDR3 region has the DNA TGCGCCAGCAGCCTAGGACTTTCTCATGAAAAACTGTTTTTT. Residues: CASSLGLSHEKLFF.

This clonotype was observed many times. The rearrangement links TRBV6-5 to TRBJ2-7; 10 positions match TRBD2. The CDR3 runs to 16 residues. Trimming cost V 1 base and J 5 bases; bases outside gene matches: 8. Germline-derived CDR1 and CDR2 are MNHEY and SVGAGI. The CDR3 nucleotides read TGTGCCAGCAGTTACTTCCTAGCGGGAGCAGAAGACGAGCAGTACTTC. This encodes CASSYFLAGAEDEQYF.

This clonotype was counted between two and nine times. V gene TRBV5-1 combines with J gene TRBJ2-5; 9 bases agree with TRBD1. There are 15 residues in the CDR3. Looked up from germline, CDR1 is SGHRS and CDR2 is YFSETQ. The V gene end was trimmed by 0 bases and the J gene end by 1 base; junction bases not matched to a gene: 1. CDR3 DNA: TGCGCCAGCAGCTTGGAGACAGGGGGCCAAGAGACCCAGTACTTC. Encoded protein: CASSLETGGQETQYF.

This clonotype was detected a few times. This chain links TRBV4-1 with TRBJ2-1, with TRBD1 matching 9 bases. The J segment lost 9 bases and the V segment lost 5 bases, leaving 5 bases of the junction unmatched. The CDR3 is 13 residues long. The germline CDR1 and CDR2 sequences are MGHRA and YSYEKL. CDR3 loop: CASSDWTGVEQFF. The CDR3 DNA follows: TGCGCCAGCAGCGATTGGACAGGGGTTGAGCAGTTCTTC.

This clonotype was counted at least ten times. V usage is TRBV3-1 and J usage is TRBJ2-6, with D unresolved. The CDR3 length is 17 residues. V lost 1 base, J lost 0 bases, and 10 bases lay in between. Germline CDR1 reads LGHDT; CDR2 reads YNNKEL (reference sequence). CDR3 nucleotide sequence: TGTGCCAGCAGCCAAGTCTCTTCTCGCTCTGGGGCCAACGTCCTGACTTTC. Amino acid sequence: CASSQVSSRSGANVLTF.

The chain uses TRBV12-3 or TRBV12-4 and TRBJ1-5; D remains ambiguous. The V end lost 3 bases, the J end lost 7 bases, and 13 bases lay between the germline ends. CDR3 length: 14 residues. CDR3 amino acids: CASSFGWGGQPQHF. The DNA for the CDR3 is TGTGCCAGCAGTTTCGGCTGGGGAGGGCAGCCCCAGCATTTT.